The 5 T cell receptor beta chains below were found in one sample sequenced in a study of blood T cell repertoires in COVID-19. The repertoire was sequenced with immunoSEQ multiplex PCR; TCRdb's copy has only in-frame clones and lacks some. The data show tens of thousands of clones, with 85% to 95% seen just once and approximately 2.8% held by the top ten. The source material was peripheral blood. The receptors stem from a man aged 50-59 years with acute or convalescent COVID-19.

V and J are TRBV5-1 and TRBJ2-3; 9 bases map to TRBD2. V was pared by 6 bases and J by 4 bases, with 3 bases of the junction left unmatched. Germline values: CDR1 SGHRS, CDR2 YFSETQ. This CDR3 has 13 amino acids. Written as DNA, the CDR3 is TGCGCCAGCATGCGGGGGGGCGCAGATACGCAGTATTTT. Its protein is CASMRGGADTQYF.

The CDR3 sequence: CASSWEGRSEQFF. CDR3 DNA sequence: TGCGCCAGTTCTTGGGAGGGTCGAAGTGAGCAGTTCTTC. The chain employs TRBV5-1 and TRBJ2-1; 7 bases agree with TRBD2. J gave up 9 bases and V 8 bases, and 11 bases lay outside the gene matches. This CDR3 has 13 residues. CDR1 is SGHRS, CDR2 YFSETQ, per germline.

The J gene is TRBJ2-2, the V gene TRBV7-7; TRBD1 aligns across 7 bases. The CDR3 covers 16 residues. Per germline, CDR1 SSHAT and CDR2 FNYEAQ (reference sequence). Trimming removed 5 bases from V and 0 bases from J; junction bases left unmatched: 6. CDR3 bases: TGTGCCAGCAGCGCAGGGACAGCGACGAACACCGGGGAGCTGTTTTTT. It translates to CASSAGTATNTGELFF. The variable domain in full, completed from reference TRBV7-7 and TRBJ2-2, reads GAGVSQSPRYKVTKRGQDVTLRCDPISSHATLYWYQQALGQGPEFLTYFNYEAQPDKSGLPSDRFSAERPEGSISTLTIQRTEQRDSAMYRCASSAGTATNTGELFFGEGSRLTVL.

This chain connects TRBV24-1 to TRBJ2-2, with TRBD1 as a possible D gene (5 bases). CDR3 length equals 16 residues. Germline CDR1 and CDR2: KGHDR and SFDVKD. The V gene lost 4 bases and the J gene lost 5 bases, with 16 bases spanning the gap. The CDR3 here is CATSEVGRVRTGELFF. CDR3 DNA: TGTGCCACCAGTGAAGTCGGCAGGGTCCGGACCGGGGAGCTGTTTTTT.

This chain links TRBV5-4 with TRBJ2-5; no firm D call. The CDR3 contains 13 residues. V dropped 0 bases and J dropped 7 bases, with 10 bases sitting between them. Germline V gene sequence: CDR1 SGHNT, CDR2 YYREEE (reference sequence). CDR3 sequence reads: CASSLDLRGTQYF. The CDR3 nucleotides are TGTGCCAGCAGCTTGGACCTACGTGGGACCCAGTACTTC.